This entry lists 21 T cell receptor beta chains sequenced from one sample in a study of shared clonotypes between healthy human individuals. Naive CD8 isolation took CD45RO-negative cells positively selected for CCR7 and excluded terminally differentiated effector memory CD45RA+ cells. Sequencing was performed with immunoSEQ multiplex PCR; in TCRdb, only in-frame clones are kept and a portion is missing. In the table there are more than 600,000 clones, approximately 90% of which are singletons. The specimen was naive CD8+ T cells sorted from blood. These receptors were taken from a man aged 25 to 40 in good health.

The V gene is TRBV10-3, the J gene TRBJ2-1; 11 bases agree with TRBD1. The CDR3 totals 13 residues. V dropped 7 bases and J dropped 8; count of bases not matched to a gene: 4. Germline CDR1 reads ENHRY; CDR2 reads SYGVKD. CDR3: CAIKGQGADEQFF. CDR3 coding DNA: TGTGCCATCAAAGGACAGGGGGCGGATGAGCAGTTCTTC.

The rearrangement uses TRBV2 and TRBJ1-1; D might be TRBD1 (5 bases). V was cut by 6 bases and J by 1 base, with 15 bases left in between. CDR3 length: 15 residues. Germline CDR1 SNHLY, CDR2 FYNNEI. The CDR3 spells CASSGLRGANTEAFF. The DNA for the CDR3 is TGTGCCAGCAGCGGGCTCCGAGGGGCGAACACTGAAGCTTTCTTT. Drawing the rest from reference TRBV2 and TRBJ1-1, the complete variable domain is EPEVTQTPSHQVTQMGQEVILRCVPISNHLYFYWYRQILGQKVEFLVSFYNNEISEKSEIFDDQFSVERPDGSNFTLKIRSTKLEDSAMYFCASSGLRGANTEAFFGQGTRLTVV.

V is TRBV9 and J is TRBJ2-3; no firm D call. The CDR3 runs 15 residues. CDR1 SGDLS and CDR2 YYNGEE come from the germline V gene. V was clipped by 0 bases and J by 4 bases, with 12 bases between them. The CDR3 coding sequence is TGTGCCAGCAGCGTAGCTGCCCAGTTCTCAGATACGCAGTATTTT. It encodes CASSVAAQFSDTQYF.

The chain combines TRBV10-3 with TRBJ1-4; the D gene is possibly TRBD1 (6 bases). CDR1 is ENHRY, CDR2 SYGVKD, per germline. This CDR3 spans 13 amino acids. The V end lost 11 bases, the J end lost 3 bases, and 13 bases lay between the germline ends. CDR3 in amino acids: CASTTGSNEKLFF. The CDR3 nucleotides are TGTGCCTCGACCACAGGGTCTAATGAAAAACTGTTTTTT.

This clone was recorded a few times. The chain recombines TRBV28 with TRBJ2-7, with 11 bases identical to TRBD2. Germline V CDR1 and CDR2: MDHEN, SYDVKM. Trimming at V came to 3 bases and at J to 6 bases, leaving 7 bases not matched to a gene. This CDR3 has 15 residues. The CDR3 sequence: CASSFATSGISEQYF. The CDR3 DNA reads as TGTGCCAGCAGTTTCGCGACTAGCGGGATCTCCGAGCAGTACTTC.

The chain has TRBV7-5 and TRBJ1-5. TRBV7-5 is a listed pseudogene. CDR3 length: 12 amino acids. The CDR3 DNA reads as TGTAAGAGCGCGAGCGGGTATCAGCCCCAGCATTTT. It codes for CKSASGYQPQHF.

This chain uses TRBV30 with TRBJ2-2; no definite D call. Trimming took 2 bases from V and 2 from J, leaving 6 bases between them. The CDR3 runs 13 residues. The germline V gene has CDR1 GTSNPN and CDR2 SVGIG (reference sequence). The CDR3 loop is CAWSRDNTGELFF. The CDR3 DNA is TGTGCCTGGAGTAGAGATAACACCGGGGAGCTGTTTTTT.

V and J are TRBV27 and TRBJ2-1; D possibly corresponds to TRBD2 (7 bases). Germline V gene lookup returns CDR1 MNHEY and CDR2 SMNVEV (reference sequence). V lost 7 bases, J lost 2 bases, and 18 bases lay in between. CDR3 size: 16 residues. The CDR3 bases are TGTGCCAGCAAACATGGGGGGGCCACGGCCTACAATGAGCAGTTCTTC. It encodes CASKHGGATAYNEQFF.

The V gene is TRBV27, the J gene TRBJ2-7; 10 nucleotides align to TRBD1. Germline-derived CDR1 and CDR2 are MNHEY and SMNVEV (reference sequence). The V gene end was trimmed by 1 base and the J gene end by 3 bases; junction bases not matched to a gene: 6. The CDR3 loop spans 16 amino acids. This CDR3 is CASSLYSGTGDYEQYF. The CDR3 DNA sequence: TGTGCCAGCAGTTTATATTCCGGGACAGGGGACTACGAGCAGTACTTC.

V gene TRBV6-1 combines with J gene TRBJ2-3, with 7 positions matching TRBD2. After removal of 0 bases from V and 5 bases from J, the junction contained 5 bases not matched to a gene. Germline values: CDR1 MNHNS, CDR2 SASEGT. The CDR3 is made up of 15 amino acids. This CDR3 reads CASSEAGGSQDTQYF. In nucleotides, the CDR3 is TGTGCCAGCAGTGAAGCGGGCGGGAGTCAAGATACGCAGTATTTT.

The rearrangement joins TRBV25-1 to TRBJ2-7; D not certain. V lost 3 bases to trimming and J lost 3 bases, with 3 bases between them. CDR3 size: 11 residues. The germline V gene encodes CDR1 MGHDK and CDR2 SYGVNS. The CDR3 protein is CASSDFYEQYF. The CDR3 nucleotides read TGTGCCAGCAGTGACTTCTACGAGCAGTACTTC.

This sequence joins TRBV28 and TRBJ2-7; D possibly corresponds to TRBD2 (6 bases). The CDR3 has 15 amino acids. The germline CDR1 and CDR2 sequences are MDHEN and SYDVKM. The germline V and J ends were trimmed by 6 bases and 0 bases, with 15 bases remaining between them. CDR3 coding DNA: TGTGCCAGCAGCCTCCTCCGGGACTCCTCCTACGAGCAGTACTTC. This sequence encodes CASSLLRDSSYEQYF.

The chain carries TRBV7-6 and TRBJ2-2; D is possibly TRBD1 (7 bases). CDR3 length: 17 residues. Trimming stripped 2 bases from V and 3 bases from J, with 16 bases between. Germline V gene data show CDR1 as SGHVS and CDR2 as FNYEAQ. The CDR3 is CASSLSIRGEDTGELFF. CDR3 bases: TGTGCCAGCAGCTTATCTATCAGGGGGGAAGACACCGGGGAGCTGTTTTTT.

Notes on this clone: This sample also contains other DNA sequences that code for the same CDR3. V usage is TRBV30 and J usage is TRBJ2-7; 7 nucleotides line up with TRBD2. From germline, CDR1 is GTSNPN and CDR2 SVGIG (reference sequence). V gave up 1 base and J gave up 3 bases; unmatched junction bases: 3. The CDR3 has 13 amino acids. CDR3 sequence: CAWSAGGSYEQYF. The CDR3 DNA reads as TGTGCCTGGAGTGCGGGAGGAAGCTACGAGCAGTACTTC.

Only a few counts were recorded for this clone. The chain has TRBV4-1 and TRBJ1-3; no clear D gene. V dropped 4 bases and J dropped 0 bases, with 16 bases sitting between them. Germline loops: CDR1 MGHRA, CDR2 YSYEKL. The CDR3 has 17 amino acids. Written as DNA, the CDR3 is TGCGCCAGCAGCCCCCGAATGGGGATCGGCTCTGGAAACACCATATATTTT. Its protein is CASSPRMGIGSGNTIYF.

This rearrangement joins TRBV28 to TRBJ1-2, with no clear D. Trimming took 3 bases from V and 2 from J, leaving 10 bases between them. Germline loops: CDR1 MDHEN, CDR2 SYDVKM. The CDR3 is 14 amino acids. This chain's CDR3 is CASSFWGNNYGYTF. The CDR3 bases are TGTGCCAGCAGTTTTTGGGGAAACAACTATGGCTACACCTTC.

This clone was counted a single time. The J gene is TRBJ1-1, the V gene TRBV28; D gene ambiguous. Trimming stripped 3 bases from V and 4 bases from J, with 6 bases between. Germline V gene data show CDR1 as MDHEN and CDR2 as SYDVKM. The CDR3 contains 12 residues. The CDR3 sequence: CASSFPVTEAFF. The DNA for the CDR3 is TGTGCCAGCAGTTTCCCAGTCACTGAAGCTTTCTTT.

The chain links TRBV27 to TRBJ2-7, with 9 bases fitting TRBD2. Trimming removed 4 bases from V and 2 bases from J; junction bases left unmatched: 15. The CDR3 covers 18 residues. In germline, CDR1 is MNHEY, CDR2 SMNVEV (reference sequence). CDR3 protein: CASSSLAGEGKGTYEQYF. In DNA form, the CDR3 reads TGTGCCAGCAGTTCTTTAGCGGGAGAGGGGAAGGGGACCTACGAGCAGTACTTC.

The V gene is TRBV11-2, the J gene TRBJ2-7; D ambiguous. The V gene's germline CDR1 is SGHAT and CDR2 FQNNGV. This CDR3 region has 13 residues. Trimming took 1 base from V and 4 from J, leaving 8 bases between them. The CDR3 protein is CASSLGSRYEQYF. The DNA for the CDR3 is TGTGCCAGCAGCTTAGGCTCTCGGTACGAGCAGTACTTC.

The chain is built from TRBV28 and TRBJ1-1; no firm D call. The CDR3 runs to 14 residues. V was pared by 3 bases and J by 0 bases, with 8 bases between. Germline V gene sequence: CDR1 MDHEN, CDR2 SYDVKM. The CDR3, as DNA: TGTGCCAGCAGTTTGATGCGGGTGAACACTGAAGCTTTCTTT. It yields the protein CASSLMRVNTEAFF.

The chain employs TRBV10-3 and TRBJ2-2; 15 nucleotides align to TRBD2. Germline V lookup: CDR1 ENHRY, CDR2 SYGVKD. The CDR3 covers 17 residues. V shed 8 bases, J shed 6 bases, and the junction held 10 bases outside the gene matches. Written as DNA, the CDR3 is TGTGCCATCTCGGGGACTAGCGGGAGGTTGGTCGCCGGGGAGCTGTTTTTT. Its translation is CAISGTSGRLVAGELFF.